The rows below give T cell receptor beta chains drawn from one sample of a study of spatial heterogeneity in lung cancer. TCRdb re-called the 5' RACE reads through MiXCR, storing one row per CDR3 protein. The data hold some 23,000 distinct CDR3 sequences, with over 6% observed a single time. The sequenced sample was PBMCs, obtained at surgery. The source of these receptors is a male donor with early-stage non-small cell lung cancer. CDR3s include the opening cysteine and the closing phenylalanine or tryptophan. The D gene is left open where the match is weak. Clone size, where shown, is once, few, many, or a class for clones that have expanded.

j_gene: TRBJ1-1; d_gene: .; abundance: .; v_gene: TRBV30; CDR3aa: CASPSVMNTEAFF; CDR3nt: TGTGCCTCCCCCAGTGTGATGAACACTGAAGCTTTCTTT
j_gene: TRBJ2-3; d_gene: .; abundance: medium-sized; v_gene: TRBV2; CDR3aa: CASSVRTDTQYF; CDR3nt: TGTGCCAGCAGTGTCCGCACAGATACGCAGTATTTT
j_gene: TRBJ2-1; d_gene: .; abundance: many; v_gene: TRBV5-1; CDR3aa: CASSDGRFPNEQFF; CDR3nt: TGCGCCAGCAGCGATGGGAGGTTCCCCAATGAGCAGTTCTTC
j_gene: TRBJ1-1; d_gene: .; abundance: .; v_gene: TRBV5-1; CDR3aa: CASSLQAIMTEAFF; CDR3nt: TGCGCCAGCAGCTTGCAGGCGATTATGACTGAAGCTTTCTTT
j_gene: TRBJ1-1; d_gene: TRBD1; abundance: few; v_gene: TRBV30; CDR3aa: CACGLQSGTGFFGTEAFF; CDR3nt: TGTGCCTGTGGCCTCCAATCCGGGACAGGGTTTTTTGGCACTGAAGCTTTCTTT
j_gene: TRBJ2-7; d_gene: TRBD2; abundance: few; v_gene: TRBV11-2; CDR3aa: CASREGIYEQYF; CDR3nt: TGTGCCAGTCGGGAGGGGATTTACGAGCAGTACTTC
j_gene: TRBJ2-7; d_gene: TRBD1; abundance: .; v_gene: TRBV3-1; CDR3aa: CASSQGLGQFYEQYF; CDR3nt: TGTGCCAGCAGCCAAGGGTTGGGACAGTTCTACGAGCAGTACTTC
j_gene: TRBJ2-1; d_gene: TRBD1; abundance: many; v_gene: TRBV20-1; CDR3aa: CSAEDRGHNEQFF; CDR3nt: TGCAGTGCTGAGGACAGGGGGCACAATGAGCAGTTCTTC
j_gene: TRBJ2-3; d_gene: .; abundance: .; v_gene: TRBV7-2; CDR3aa: CASSPRQVLTDTQYF; CDR3nt: TGTGCCAGCAGCCCGAGACAGGTTTTGACAGATACGCAGTATTTT
j_gene: TRBJ1-1; d_gene: TRBD1; abundance: once; v_gene: TRBV3-1; CDR3aa: CASSLGQRGTEAFF; CDR3nt: TGTGCCAGCAGCTTGGGACAGCGTGGCACTGAAGCTTTCTTT
j_gene: TRBJ2-5; d_gene: .; abundance: .; v_gene: TRBV5-4; CDR3aa: CASSFAGTQETQYF; CDR3nt: TGTGCCAGCAGCTTTGCCGGGACGCAAGAGACCCAGTACTTC
j_gene: TRBJ2-3; d_gene: .; abundance: many; v_gene: TRBV12-3/TRBV12-4; CDR3aa: CASRPLPAVGGYF; CDR3nt: TGTGCCAGCAGACCTCTCCCAGCGGTCGGGGGGTATTTT
j_gene: TRBJ2-3; d_gene: TRBD2; abundance: many; v_gene: TRBV5-6; CDR3aa: CASTGRPADTQYF; CDR3nt: TGTGCCAGCACCGGGAGGCCAGCAGATACGCAGTATTTT
j_gene: TRBJ2-2; d_gene: TRBD1; abundance: few; v_gene: TRBV6-5; CDR3aa: CASTRQGPNTGELFF; CDR3nt: TGTGCCAGCACCCGACAGGGCCCGAACACCGGGGAGCTGTTTTTT
j_gene: TRBJ2-1; d_gene: .; abundance: many; v_gene: TRBV5-1; CDR3aa: CASSTSGQNNEQFF; CDR3nt: TGCGCCAGCAGCACGTCCGGACAGAACAATGAGCAGTTCTTC
j_gene: TRBJ2-7; d_gene: .; abundance: .; v_gene: TRBV28; CDR3aa: CASSLTPLPNEQYF; CDR3nt: TGTGCCAGCAGTCTAACTCCTCTCCCTAACGAGCAGTACTTC
j_gene: TRBJ2-7; d_gene: .; abundance: .; v_gene: TRBV5-6; CDR3aa: CASSLDRYEQYF; CDR3nt: TGTGCCAGCAGCTTAGACCGGTACGAGCAGTACTTC
j_gene: TRBJ2-1; d_gene: .; abundance: many; v_gene: TRBV27; CDR3aa: CASSRPYVTREQFF; CDR3nt: TGTGCCAGCAGCCGACCCTACGTGACTAGGGAGCAGTTCTTC
j_gene: TRBJ2-7; d_gene: TRBD2; abundance: .; v_gene: TRBV6-2/TRBV6-3; CDR3aa: CASSQSGSRLYEQYF; CDR3nt: TGTGCCAGCAGCCAAAGCGGGAGCAGGCTCTACGAGCAGTACTTC
j_gene: TRBJ2-5; d_gene: .; abundance: many; v_gene: TRBV18; CDR3aa: CASSDSRGTQYF; CDR3nt: TGTGCCAGCTCAGACTCGCGGGGGACCCAGTACTTC
j_gene: TRBJ2-6; d_gene: .; abundance: medium-sized; v_gene: TRBV12-3/TRBV12-4; CDR3aa: CAIRAGANVLTF; CDR3nt: TGTGCCATAAGGGCTGGGGCCAACGTCCTGACTTTC
j_gene: TRBJ1-1; d_gene: .; abundance: many; v_gene: TRBV5-1; CDR3aa: CASSLNMNTEAFF; CDR3nt: TGCGCCAGCAGCTTGAACATGAACACTGAAGCTTTCTTT
j_gene: TRBJ2-7; d_gene: .; abundance: few; v_gene: TRBV11-2; CDR3aa: CASSLDPAASYEQYF; CDR3nt: TGTGCCAGCAGCTTAGATCCCGCGGCTTCCTACGAGCAGTACTTC
j_gene: TRBJ2-3; d_gene: .; abundance: medium-sized; v_gene: TRBV12-3/TRBV12-4; CDR3aa: CASSLGDTQYF; CDR3nt: TGTGCCAGCAGTCTGGGAGATACGCAGTATTTT
j_gene: TRBJ2-1; d_gene: .; abundance: .; v_gene: TRBV7-2; CDR3aa: CASSTAGTNYNEQFF; CDR3nt: TGTGCCAGCAGTACCGCCGGGACGAACTACAATGAGCAGTTCTTC
j_gene: TRBJ2-1; d_gene: TRBD2; abundance: .; v_gene: TRBV6-2/TRBV6-3; CDR3aa: CASSHGGNEQFF; CDR3nt: TGTGCCAGCAGCCACGGGGGGAATGAGCAGTTCTTC
j_gene: TRBJ2-1; d_gene: TRBD1; abundance: .; v_gene: TRBV3-1; CDR3aa: CASSRDRDSYNEQFF; CDR3nt: TGTGCCAGCAGTCGGGACAGGGACTCCTACAATGAGCAGTTCTTC
j_gene: TRBJ1-3; d_gene: .; abundance: medium-sized; v_gene: TRBV20-1; CDR3aa: CSASGGSLSGNTIYF; CDR3nt: TGCAGTGCCTCTGGTGGCAGCCTCTCTGGAAACACCATATATTTT
j_gene: TRBJ1-6; d_gene: TRBD1; abundance: many; v_gene: TRBV6-6; CDR3aa: CASNPGGSGSPLHF; CDR3nt: TGTGCCAGCAACCCAGGGGGCTCCGGTTCACCCCTCCACTTT
j_gene: TRBJ1-4; d_gene: .; abundance: .; v_gene: TRBV20-1; CDR3aa: CSARVTVRQSTNEKLFF; CDR3nt: TGCAGTGCTAGAGTCACTGTCCGACAGTCAACTAATGAAAAACTGTTTTTT
j_gene: TRBJ2-2; d_gene: .; abundance: many; v_gene: TRBV3-1; CDR3aa: CASSSGVVLVTGELFF; CDR3nt: TGTGCCAGCAGCTCGGGGGTCGTTTTGGTCACCGGGGAGCTGTTTTTT
j_gene: TRBJ1-2; d_gene: .; abundance: many; v_gene: TRBV12-3/TRBV12-4; CDR3aa: CASSTGLMSYTF; CDR3nt: TGTGCCAGCAGTACAGGTCTGATGAGCTACACCTTC
j_gene: TRBJ2-1; d_gene: .; abundance: few; v_gene: TRBV20-1; CDR3aa: CSASRGKSTYNEQFF; CDR3nt: TGCAGTGCTAGCCGCGGGAAGTCGACCTACAATGAGCAGTTCTTC
j_gene: TRBJ2-3; d_gene: TRBD1; abundance: medium-sized; v_gene: TRBV10-3; CDR3aa: CAISQGTGQYF; CDR3nt: TGTGCCATCAGTCAGGGGACAGGGCAGTATTTT
j_gene: TRBJ2-3; d_gene: .; abundance: many; v_gene: TRBV12-3/TRBV12-4; CDR3aa: CASRDRVRSTDTQYF; CDR3nt: TGTGCCAGCAGGGACCGAGTTCGAAGCACAGATACGCAGTATTTT
j_gene: TRBJ1-1; d_gene: TRBD1; abundance: many; v_gene: TRBV6-5; CDR3aa: CASATGVQSSEAFF; CDR3nt: TGTGCCAGCGCAACAGGGGTGCAAAGTTCTGAAGCTTTCTTT
j_gene: TRBJ2-4; d_gene: TRBD2; abundance: many; v_gene: TRBV23-1; CDR3aa: CASSPPGGARAKNIQYF; CDR3nt: TGCGCCAGCAGTCCCCCGGGAGGGGCGAGGGCCAAAAACATTCAGTACTTC
j_gene: TRBJ2-7; d_gene: TRBD1; abundance: many; v_gene: TRBV28; CDR3aa: CASHTTGTSYEQYF; CDR3nt: TGTGCCAGTCACACGACAGGGACCTCCTACGAGCAGTACTTC
j_gene: TRBJ2-3; d_gene: TRBD2; abundance: few; v_gene: TRBV20-1; CDR3aa: CSAPQGLAGTDTQYF; CDR3nt: TGCAGTGCCCCTCAGGGACTAGCGGGAACAGATACGCAGTATTTT
j_gene: TRBJ2-5; d_gene: TRBD2; abundance: few; v_gene: TRBV7-8; CDR3aa: CASSLATSGNQETQYF; CDR3nt: TGTGCCAGCAGCTTAGCGACTAGCGGGAATCAAGAGACCCAGTACTTC
j_gene: TRBJ2-2; d_gene: .; abundance: many; v_gene: TRBV11-2; CDR3aa: CASSPDNLNTGELFF; CDR3nt: TGTGCCAGCAGCCCCGACAATTTGAACACCGGGGAGCTGTTTTTT
j_gene: TRBJ1-2; d_gene: .; abundance: many; v_gene: TRBV21-1; CDR3aa: CASRLRTGKPNYGYTF; CDR3nt: TGTGCCAGCAGACTCAGGACAGGGAAACCTAACTATGGCTACACCTTC
j_gene: TRBJ1-4; d_gene: .; abundance: .; v_gene: TRBV18; CDR3aa: CASSPPGDSNEKLFF; CDR3nt: TGTGCCAGCTCACCACCTGGTGACTCTAATGAAAAACTGTTTTTT
j_gene: TRBJ2-2; d_gene: .; abundance: many; v_gene: TRBV7-9; CDR3aa: CASSLESGTSMGELFF; CDR3nt: TGTGCCAGCAGCTTAGAGTCCGGGACGTCGATGGGGGAGCTGTTTTTT
j_gene: TRBJ1-2; d_gene: TRBD1; abundance: many; v_gene: TRBV5-1; CDR3aa: CASSPREGAIRGYTF; CDR3nt: TGCGCCAGCAGCCCCCGGGAGGGGGCGATTCGTGGCTACACCTTC
j_gene: TRBJ1-3; d_gene: .; abundance: many; v_gene: TRBV6-5; CDR3aa: CASMSRGGTTPFSGNTIYF; CDR3nt: TGTGCCAGCATGAGTCGTGGAGGGACAACTCCATTCTCTGGAAACACCATATATTTT
j_gene: TRBJ2-7; d_gene: TRBD1; abundance: many; v_gene: TRBV10-3; CDR3aa: CAESGTDYEQYF; CDR3nt: TGTGCCGAATCCGGGACAGATTACGAGCAGTACTTC
j_gene: TRBJ2-5; d_gene: .; abundance: many; v_gene: TRBV24-1; CDR3aa: CATSDRGQETQYF; CDR3nt: TGTGCCACCAGTGATCGCGGCCAAGAGACCCAGTACTTC
j_gene: TRBJ2-5; d_gene: .; abundance: few; v_gene: TRBV7-2; CDR3aa: CASSPKGETQYF; CDR3nt: TGTGCCAGCAGCCCCAAGGGGGAGACCCAGTACTTC
j_gene: TRBJ2-7; d_gene: TRBD2; abundance: medium-sized; v_gene: TRBV20-1; CDR3aa: CSARGTGTSGSGYEQYF; CDR3nt: TGCAGTGCTAGAGGAACCGGGACTAGCGGGAGTGGTTACGAGCAGTACTTC
j_gene: TRBJ1-6; d_gene: .; abundance: .; v_gene: TRBV13; CDR3aa: CASNRGNSPLHF; CDR3nt: TGTGCCAGCAATCGCGGGAATTCACCCCTCCACTTT
j_gene: TRBJ1-3; d_gene: .; abundance: many; v_gene: TRBV20-1; CDR3aa: CSASAVSGNTIYF; CDR3nt: TGCAGTGCTAGCGCCGTCTCTGGAAACACCATATATTTT
j_gene: TRBJ2-4; d_gene: .; abundance: few; v_gene: TRBV6-5; CDR3aa: CASSYSRASPVGAKNIQYF; CDR3nt: TGTGCCAGCAGTTACTCGAGGGCTAGCCCAGTCGGAGCCAAAAACATTCAGTACTTC
j_gene: TRBJ1-6; d_gene: TRBD1; abundance: many; v_gene: TRBV19; CDR3aa: CASSTGQGSSPLHF; CDR3nt: TGTGCCAGTAGTACGGGACAGGGGAGTTCACCCCTCCACTTT
j_gene: TRBJ1-5; d_gene: TRBD1; abundance: many; v_gene: TRBV28; CDR3aa: CASSPRTGGGQPQHF; CDR3nt: TGTGCCAGCAGTCCCCGGACAGGGGGCGGTCAGCCCCAGCATTTT
j_gene: TRBJ2-7; d_gene: .; abundance: few; v_gene: TRBV4-1; CDR3aa: CASSQERDRHYEQYF; CDR3nt: TGCGCCAGCAGCCAAGAAAGAGACCGCCACTACGAGCAGTACTTC
j_gene: TRBJ2-4; d_gene: .; abundance: few; v_gene: TRBV27; CDR3aa: CASSDRQGGNIQYF; CDR3nt: TGTGCCAGCAGTGATAGACAGGGAGGAAACATTCAGTACTTC
j_gene: TRBJ1-2; d_gene: .; abundance: many; v_gene: TRBV12-3/TRBV12-4; CDR3aa: CASTSGASYGYTF; CDR3nt: TGTGCCAGCACCTCCGGGGCCTCCTATGGCTACACCTTC